This is a list of T cell receptor beta chains from one sample in a study of response to subunit inactivated influenza vaccine. TCRdb called the RT-PCR reads again in MiXCR, with one record for every CDR3 protein. The data show a few hundred thousand distinct CDR3 sequences, around 11% seen once. The same sample was also studied in work on T cells expressing NK-cell markers.

This specimen consisted of PBMCs from blood, obtained on the day of vaccination. These receptor sequences come from a man aged 50-60 years who received an inactivated influenza vaccine. Each CDR3 is given with its conserved first and last residue. The D gene is left open where the match is weak. The size field is filled for only some rows; it gives once, few, many or a size class.

>-|TRBJ1-2|-|TRBV4-3
CASSQDPLDTENYYGYTF
TGCGCCAGCAGCCAAGATCCCCTAGACACCGAAAACTACTATGGCTACACCTTC
>few|TRBJ2-1|-|TRBV24-1
CATSDSKDDQYEQFF
TGTGCCACCAGCGACAGTAAAGATGATCAGTATGAGCAGTTCTTC
>-|TRBJ2-4|-|TRBV7-9
CASSITGLAKNIQYF
TGTGCCAGCAGCATTACAGGGTTGGCCAAAAACATTCAGTACTTC
>few|TRBJ1-1|-|TRBV2
CASRTAPNTEAFF
TGTGCCAGCAGGACAGCTCCGAACACTGAAGCTTTCTTT
>few|TRBJ2-7|TRBD1|TRBV4-3
CASSHRDRALLHEQYF
TGCGCCAGCAGCCACCGAGACAGGGCCCTTCTTCACGAGCAGTACTTC
>few|TRBJ2-7|-|TRBV6-2/TRBV6-3
CASSDRLTYEQYF
TGTGCCTCCTCCGATCGTTTGACCTACGAGCAGTACTTC
>few|TRBJ2-3|TRBD1|TRBV20-1
CSARDVRGTADTQYF
TGCAGTGCTAGAGACGTCAGGGGGACCGCAGATACGCAGTATTTT
>many|TRBJ2-3|-|TRBV5-1
CASSITQSTDTQYF
TGCGCCAGCAGTATTACCCAGAGCACAGATACGCAGTATTTT
>-|TRBJ2-1|-|TRBV29-1
CSVDGGLYNEQFF
TGCAGCGTTGACGGGGGGCTGTACAATGAGCAGTTCTTC
>many|TRBJ1-1|-|TRBV12-3/TRBV12-4
CASREGTRAMNTEAFF
TGTGCCAGCAGAGAGGGGACACGTGCGATGAACACTGAAGCTTTCTTT
>many|TRBJ2-1|TRBD1|TRBV3-1
CASSPLDRGNEQFF
TGTGCCAGCAGCCCTCTGGACAGGGGGAATGAGCAGTTCTTC
>many|TRBJ2-3|-|TRBV5-6
CASSLSSRTDTQYF
TGTGCCAGCAGCTTGTCTTCTCGGACAGATACGCAGTATTTT
>-|TRBJ2-1|-|TRBV7-9
CASRGRATHSEQFF
TGTGCCAGCCGGGGGCGGGCCACCCACAGTGAGCAGTTCTTC
>few|TRBJ1-2|TRBD1|TRBV20-1
CSAPQQGLYGYTF
TGCAGTGCCCCCCAACAGGGGCTGTATGGCTACACCTTC
>few|TRBJ2-3|-|TRBV24-1
CATSDLDISSQYF
TGTGCCACCAGTGACCTGGACATCAGCTCGCAGTATTTT
>-|TRBJ2-4|TRBD1|TRBV6-5
CASSSWDRAKNIQYF
TGTGCCAGCAGTTCCTGGGACAGAGCCAAAAACATTCAGTACTTC
>few|TRBJ2-1|TRBD1|TRBV5-1
CASSLTTRDRGYEQFF
TGCGCCAGCAGCTTGACGACCCGGGACAGGGGCTATGAGCAGTTCTTC
>-|TRBJ1-1|-|TRBV11-2
CASSFSRLNTEAFF
TGTGCCAGCAGCTTTTCTCGGTTGAACACTGAAGCTTTCTTT
>many|TRBJ2-2|-|TRBV6-2/TRBV6-3
CASVGHPNTGELFF
TGTGCCAGCGTTGGACATCCGAACACCGGGGAGCTGTTTTTT
>-|TRBJ2-3|-|TRBV20-1
CSATAAGSTDTQYF
TGCAGTGCCACCGCGGCGGGGTCCACAGATACGCAGTATTTT
>-|TRBJ2-5|TRBD1|TRBV7-2
CASIRGRQGPGTQYF
TGTGCCAGCATCCGAGGGCGACAGGGACCAGGGACCCAGTACTTC
>-|TRBJ2-7|TRBD2|TRBV20-1
CSARAPTSGGYEQYF
TGCAGTGCTAGGGCCCCCACTAGCGGGGGCTACGAGCAGTACTTC
>-|TRBJ2-2|TRBD1|TRBV2
CASSKRGTANTGELFF
TGTGCCAGCAGCAAAAGGGGGACAGCGAACACCGGGGAGCTGTTTTTT
>-|TRBJ2-5|TRBD1|TRBV12-3/TRBV12-4
CASSPQGRKETQYF
TGTGCCAGCAGCCCACAGGGGCGGAAAGAGACCCAGTACTTC
>few|TRBJ2-2|-|TRBV11-2
CASSLDQQAANTGELFF
TGTGCCAGCAGCTTAGATCAACAGGCCGCGAACACCGGGGAGCTGTTTTTT
>few|TRBJ1-4|-|TRBV4-2
CASSQETGDPKLFF
TGTGCCAGCAGCCAAGAAACCGGGGACCCAAAACTGTTTTTT
>few|TRBJ2-2|-|TRBV7-2
CASSPTAARGELFF
TGTGCCAGCAGCCCGACGGCAGCTCGAGGGGAGCTGTTTTTT
>-|TRBJ2-5|-|TRBV15
CATSNGIKETQYF
TGTGCCACCAGCAACGGAATTAAAGAGACCCAGTACTTC
>few|TRBJ2-5|-|TRBV7-6
CASSSRQETQYF
TGTGCCAGCAGCTCCCGGCAAGAGACCCAGTACTTC
>-|TRBJ2-1|-|TRBV4-3
CASSQDYRRFQGSYNEQFF
TGCGCCAGCAGCCAAGATTACCGCCGTTTCCAAGGGTCCTACAATGAGCAGTTCTTC
>-|TRBJ2-5|-|TRBV6-2/TRBV6-3
CASTVGMGAGQETQYF
TGTGCCAGCACCGTAGGAATGGGAGCGGGCCAAGAGACCCAGTACTTC
>-|TRBJ1-5|-|TRBV20-1
CSARDNLRDQPQHF
TGCAGTGCTAGAGACAACTTAAGGGATCAGCCCCAGCATTTT
>-|TRBJ2-1|-|TRBV20-1
CSAAGVEQFF
TGCAGTGCGGCAGGAGTTGAGCAGTTCTTC
>many|TRBJ2-2|-|TRBV4-2
CASSQERRGAGELFF
TGTGCCAGCAGCCAAGAAAGAAGGGGGGCCGGGGAGCTGTTTTTT
>few|TRBJ1-6|TRBD1|TRBV20-1
CSASRGTGDFHF
TGCAGTGCTAGCAGGGGTACAGGGGATTTCCACTTT
>many|TRBJ2-6|-|TRBV28
CASRISGANVLTF
TGTGCCAGCAGGATCTCTGGGGCCAACGTCCTGACTTTC
>few|TRBJ2-2|TRBD1|TRBV20-1
CSARGISGGANTGELFF
TGCAGTGCTAGAGGGATTTCAGGGGGCGCAAACACCGGGGAGCTGTTTTTT
>-|TRBJ1-2|-|TRBV4-2
CASSQDSLTSSYGYTF
TGTGCCAGCAGCCAAGATAGTCTGACATCTTCTTATGGCTACACCTTC
>-|TRBJ2-7|TRBD2|TRBV20-1
CSARDIPSGSPYEQYF
TGCAGTGCTAGAGATATTCCTAGCGGGAGCCCCTACGAGCAGTACTTC
>few|TRBJ2-3|TRBD2|TRBV20-1
CSARDTLAGRRGGGQYF
TGCAGTGCTAGAGATACCCTAGCGGGACGCCGCGGGGGAGGGCAGTATTTT
>-|TRBJ2-1|-|TRBV7-9
CASRATGDEQFF
TGTGCCAGCAGAGCAACTGGGGATGAGCAGTTCTTC
>many|TRBJ2-3|-|TRBV10-2
CASSDYSTDTQYF
TGCGCCAGCAGTGACTATTCCACAGATACGCAGTATTTT